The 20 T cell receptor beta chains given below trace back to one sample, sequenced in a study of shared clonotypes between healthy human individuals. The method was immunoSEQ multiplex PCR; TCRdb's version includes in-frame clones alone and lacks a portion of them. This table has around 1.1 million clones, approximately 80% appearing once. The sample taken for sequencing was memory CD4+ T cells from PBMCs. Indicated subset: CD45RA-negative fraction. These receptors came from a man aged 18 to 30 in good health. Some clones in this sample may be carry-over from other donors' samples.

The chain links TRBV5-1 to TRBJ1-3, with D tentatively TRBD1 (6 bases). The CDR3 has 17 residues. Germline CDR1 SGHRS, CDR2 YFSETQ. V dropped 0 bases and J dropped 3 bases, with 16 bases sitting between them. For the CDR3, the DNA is TGCGCCAGCAGCTTGGAGCCAATCAGCAGGGGTGGAAACACCATATATTTT. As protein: CASSLEPISRGGNTIYF.

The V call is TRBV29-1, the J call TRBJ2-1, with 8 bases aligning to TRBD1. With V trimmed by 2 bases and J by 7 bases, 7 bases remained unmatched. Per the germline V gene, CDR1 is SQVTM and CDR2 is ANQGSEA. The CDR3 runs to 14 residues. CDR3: CSVEPGTGLNEQFF. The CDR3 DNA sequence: TGCAGCGTTGAACCCGGGACAGGCTTAAATGAGCAGTTCTTC.

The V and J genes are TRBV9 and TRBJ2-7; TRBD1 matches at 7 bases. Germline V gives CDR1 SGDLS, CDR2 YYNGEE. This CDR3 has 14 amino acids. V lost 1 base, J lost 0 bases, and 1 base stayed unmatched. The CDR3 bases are TGTGCCAGCAGCGTAACAGGGGTCTCCTACGAGCAGTACTTC. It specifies CASSVTGVSYEQYF. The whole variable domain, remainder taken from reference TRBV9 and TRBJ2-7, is DSGVTQTPKHLITATGQRVTLRCSPRSGDLSVYWYQQSLDQGLQFLIQYYNGEERAKGNILERFSAQQFPDLHSELNLSSLELGDSALYFCASSVTGVSYEQYFGPGTRLTVT.

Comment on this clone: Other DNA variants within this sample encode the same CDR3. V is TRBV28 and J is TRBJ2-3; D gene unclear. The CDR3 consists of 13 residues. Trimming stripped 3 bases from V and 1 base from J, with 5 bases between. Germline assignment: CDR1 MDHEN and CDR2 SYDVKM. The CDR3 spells CASSFPGTDTQYF. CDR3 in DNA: TGTGCCAGCAGTTTCCCGGGCACAGATACGCAGTATTTT.

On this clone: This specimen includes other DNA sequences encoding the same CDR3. The CDR3 nucleotides read TGCGCCAGCAGCTTGGGGACTAGCGGGAACACCGGGGAGCTGTTTTTT. Protein sequence: CASSLGTSGNTGELFF. The chain joins TRBV5-1 to TRBJ2-2, with 10 positions matching TRBD2. Germline V gene data show CDR1 as SGHRS and CDR2 as YFSETQ. This CDR3 has 16 residues. The ends lost 0 bases at V and 1 base at J; junction bases unmatched: 0.

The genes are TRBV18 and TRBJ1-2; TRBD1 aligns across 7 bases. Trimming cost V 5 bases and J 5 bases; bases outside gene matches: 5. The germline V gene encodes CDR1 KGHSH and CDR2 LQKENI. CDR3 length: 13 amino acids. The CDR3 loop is CASSSQGSYGYTF. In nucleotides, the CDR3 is TGTGCCAGCTCATCACAGGGGAGTTATGGCTACACCTTC.

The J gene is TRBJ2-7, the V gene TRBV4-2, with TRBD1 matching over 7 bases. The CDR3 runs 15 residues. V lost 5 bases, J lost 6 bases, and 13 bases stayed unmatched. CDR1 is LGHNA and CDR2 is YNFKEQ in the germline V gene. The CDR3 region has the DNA TGTGCCAGCAGCTTGGCCGGGACAGTGACGAGCGAGCAGTACTTC. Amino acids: CASSLAGTVTSEQYF.

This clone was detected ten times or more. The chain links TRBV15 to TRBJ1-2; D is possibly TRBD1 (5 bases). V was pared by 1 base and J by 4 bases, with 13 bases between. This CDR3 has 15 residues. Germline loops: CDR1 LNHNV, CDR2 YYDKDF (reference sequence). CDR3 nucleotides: TGTGCCACCAGCAGAGGAGGGACGGACGCCTATGGCTACACCTTC. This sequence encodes CATSRGGTDAYGYTF.

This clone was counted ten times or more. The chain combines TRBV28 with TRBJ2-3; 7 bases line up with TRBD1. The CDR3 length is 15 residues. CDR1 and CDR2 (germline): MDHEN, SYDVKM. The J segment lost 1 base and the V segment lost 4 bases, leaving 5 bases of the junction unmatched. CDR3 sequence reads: CASSSAGTGTDTQYF. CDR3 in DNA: TGTGCCAGCAGTTCAGCCGGGACAGGCACAGATACGCAGTATTTT.

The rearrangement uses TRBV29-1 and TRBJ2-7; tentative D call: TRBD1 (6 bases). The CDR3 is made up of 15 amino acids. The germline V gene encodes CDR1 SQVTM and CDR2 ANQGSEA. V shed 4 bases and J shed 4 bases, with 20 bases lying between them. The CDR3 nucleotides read TGCAGCGTTGCCAACCTCGGGACACTTCGGTACGAGCAGTACTTC. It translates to CSVANLGTLRYEQYF.

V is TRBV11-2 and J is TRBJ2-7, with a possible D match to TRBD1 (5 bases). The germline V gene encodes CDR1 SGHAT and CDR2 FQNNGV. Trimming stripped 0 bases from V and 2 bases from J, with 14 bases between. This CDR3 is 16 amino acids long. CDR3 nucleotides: TGTGCCAGCAGCTTAGATTGGTGTGCGACAGCCTACGAGCAGTACTTC. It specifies CASSLDWCATAYEQYF.

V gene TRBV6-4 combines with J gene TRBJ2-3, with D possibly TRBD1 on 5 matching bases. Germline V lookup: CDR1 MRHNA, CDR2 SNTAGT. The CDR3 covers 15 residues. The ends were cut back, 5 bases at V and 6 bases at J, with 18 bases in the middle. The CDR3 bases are TGTGCCAGCAGTCCTCAGGGTGGTTTGTCGGATACGCAGTATTTT. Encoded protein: CASSPQGGLSDTQYF.

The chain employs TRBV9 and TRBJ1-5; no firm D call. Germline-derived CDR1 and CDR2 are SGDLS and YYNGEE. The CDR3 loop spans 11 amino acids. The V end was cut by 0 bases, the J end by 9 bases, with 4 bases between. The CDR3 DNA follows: TGTGCCAGCAGCGTAGACTGGCCCCAGCATTTT. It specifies CASSVDWPQHF.

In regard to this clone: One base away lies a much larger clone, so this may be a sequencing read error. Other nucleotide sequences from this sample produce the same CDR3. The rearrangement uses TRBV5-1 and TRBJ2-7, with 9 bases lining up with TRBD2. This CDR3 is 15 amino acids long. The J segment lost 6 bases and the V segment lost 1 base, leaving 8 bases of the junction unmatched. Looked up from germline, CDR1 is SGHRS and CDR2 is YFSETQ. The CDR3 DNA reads TGCGCCAGCAGCTTGCGGGGGACTAGCCTAGCCGAGCAGTACTTC. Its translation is CASSLRGTSLAEQYF.

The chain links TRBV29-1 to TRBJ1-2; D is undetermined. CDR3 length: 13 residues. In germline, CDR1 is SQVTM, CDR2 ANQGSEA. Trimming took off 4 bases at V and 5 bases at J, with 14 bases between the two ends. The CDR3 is CSVGAARHYGYTF. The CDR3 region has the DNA TGCAGCGTTGGGGCAGCAAGACATTATGGCTACACCTTC.

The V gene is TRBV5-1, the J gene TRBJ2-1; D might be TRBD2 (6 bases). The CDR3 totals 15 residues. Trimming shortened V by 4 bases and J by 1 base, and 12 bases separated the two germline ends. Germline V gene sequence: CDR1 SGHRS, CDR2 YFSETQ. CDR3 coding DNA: TGCGCCAGCAGCGGTAGCGGCCCTTCCTACAATGAGCAGTTCTTC. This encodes CASSGSGPSYNEQFF.

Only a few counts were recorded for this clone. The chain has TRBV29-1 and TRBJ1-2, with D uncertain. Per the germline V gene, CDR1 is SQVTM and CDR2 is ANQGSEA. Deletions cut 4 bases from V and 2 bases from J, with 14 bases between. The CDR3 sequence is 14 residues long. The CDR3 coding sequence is TGCAGCGTTGTTGAAACCAACATCAACTATGGCTACACCTTC. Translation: CSVVETNINYGYTF.

CDR3: CASSIRLAGGPNEQFF. CDR3 DNA: TGTGCCAGCAGCATTAGACTAGCGGGAGGGCCTAATGAGCAGTTCTTC. J is TRBJ2-1 and V is TRBV7-2, with 14 positions matching TRBD2. Germline V lookup: CDR1 SGHTA, CDR2 FQGNSA. The CDR3 runs 16 residues. The V gene end was trimmed by 5 bases and the J gene end by 7 bases; junction bases not matched to a gene: 7.

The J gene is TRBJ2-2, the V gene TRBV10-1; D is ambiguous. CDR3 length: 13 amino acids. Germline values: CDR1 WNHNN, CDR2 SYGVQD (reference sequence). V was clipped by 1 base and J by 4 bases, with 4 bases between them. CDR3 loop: CASSEFPTGELFF. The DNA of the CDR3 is TGCGCCAGCAGTGAGTTCCCCACCGGGGAGCTGTTTTTT.

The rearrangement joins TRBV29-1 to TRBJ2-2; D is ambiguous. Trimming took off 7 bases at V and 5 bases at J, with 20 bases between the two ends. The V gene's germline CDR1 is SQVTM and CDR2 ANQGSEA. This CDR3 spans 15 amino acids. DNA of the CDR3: TGCAGCGCCGCCCAGTCGGGCGTAGGAACCGGGGAGCTGTTTTTT. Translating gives CSAAQSGVGTGELFF.